This T cell receptor (beta chain) was profiled in a study of shared clonotypes between healthy human individuals. TCRdb keeps only in-frame clones here, not all; method: immunoSEQ multiplex PCR. There are over a million clones in the sample; just under 99% occur only once, and under 0.45% lies in the top ten. Sequenced input: naive CD4+ T cells sorted from blood. Subset: CD45RA+ positively selected. The TCR originated in a man aged 25-45 years in good health.

Here the CDR3 reads CASNTGANQPQHF. CDR3 coding DNA: TGTGCCAGTAACACAGGGGCCAATCAGCCCCAGCATTTT. This chain connects TRBV19 to TRBJ1-5, with 7 bases that match TRBD1. The CDR3 covers 13 residues. Looked up from germline, CDR1 is LNHDA and CDR2 is SQIVND (reference sequence). Trimming at V came to 7 bases and at J to 3 bases, leaving 3 bases not matched to a gene.